This paragraph reports one T cell receptor (beta chain). This record belongs to a study of cytomegalovirus exposure and HLA in healthy donors. The germline gives CDR1 SGDLS, CDR2 YYNGEE. With V trimmed by 3 bases and J by 2 bases, 7 bases remained unmatched. This CDR3 comprises 15 residues. PCR involved 60 Vbeta and 13 Jbeta primers. The protocol was immunoSEQ multiplex PCR, while the TCRdb copy is restricted to in-frame clones and leaves out a portion. The sample has some 190,000 clones; roughly 77% are singletons. Sequenced: PBMCs. The chain carries TRBV9 and TRBJ1-1; TRBD1 matches 7 bases. This receptor was taken from a woman in her thirties in good health and CMV-seronegative. The CDR3 nucleotides read TGTGCCAGCAGCGGGGGGACAGCCGGTAACACTGAAGCTTTCTTT. Translating gives CASSGGTAGNTEAFF.